This T cell receptor (beta chain) was identified in a study of blood T cell repertoires in COVID-19. Residents of about two dozen US areas, aged roughly 18 to 95 years, made up the participants. This clone showed up just a few times. Assay used: immunoSEQ multiplex PCR; TCRdb lists only in-frame clones, some missing. The sample lists 150,000 to 200,000 clones, roughly three quarters seen once, with around 16% in the top ten. This CDR3 contains 14 residues. Germline loops: CDR1 DFQATT, CDR2 SNEGSKA (reference sequence). Unmatched junction bases numbered 3, after V lost 3 bases and J lost 1 base. This TCR was sampled from a woman aged 50 to 60 with acute COVID-19. What was sequenced was PBMCs or T cells enriched from blood (not recorded which). The chain recombines TRBV20-1 with TRBJ2-3, with TRBD2 matching over 8 bases. DNA for the CDR3: TGCAGTGCTAGTCCGGGACTAGGCACAGATACGCAGTATTTT. This translates into CSASPGLGTDTQYF.